A selection of T cell receptor beta chains follows, all from one sample in a study of human T cells and chemical hapten exposure. A single record per CDR3 protein comes from TCRdb applying MiXCR to the RACE reads. The sample consists of about 350,000 distinct CDR3 sequences, about 5.4% of them appearing once. This material consisted of whole blood, taken in connection with sensitization to the hapten diphenylcyclopropenone (DPC). These receptors all come from a woman between 18 and 30 years old with alopecia areata. Some clones in this sample may be carry-over from other donors' samples. CDR3s leave out the opening cysteine and the closing phenylalanine or tryptophan.

V gene,CDR3 protein
TRBV6-2/TRBV6-3,ASSYRDSGYEQY
TRBV7-9,ASSFRQGAETQY
TRBV24-1,ATSAGRVSQHSGNTIY
TRBV6-2/TRBV6-3,ASSYSPSYGYT
TRBV6-1,ASSEAGGSGGSTNEKLF
TRBV29-1,SVVFKRNTEAF
TRBV4-2,ASSQESGGSYNEQF
TRBV6-5,ASSYSNALHTGELF
TRBV5-1,ASSRWGLLNTEAF
TRBV7-2,ASSLVAPSNQPQH
TRBV18,ASSQSRLQGTEQY
TRBV24-1,ATSIKFTEAF
TRBV9,ASSAGTTRLADTQY
TRBV7-9,ASSLAAGFSSTDTQY
TRBV7-2,ASSFGSPGELF
TRBV20-1,SANPYREY
TRBV5-1,ASSLALSQAVGEQY
TRBV28,ASSSPEQGAKNYGYT
TRBV6-6,ASSTLRDSYEQY
TRBV4-3,ASSQARGIETQY
TRBV3-1,ASSPRDPGVADTQY
TRBV27,ASSSLSAKSSYNEQF
TRBV4-2,ASSQVGRQFNYGYT
TRBV29-1,SVERGANQETQY
TRBV12-3/TRBV12-4,ASSPGPKEGTGELF
TRBV5-1,ASSFTTPSHFLETQY
TRBV11-2,ASSFFQGAAYGYT
TRBV3-1,ASSPLGGSYEQY
TRBV20-1,SATFPGMNTEAF
TRBV3-1,ASSQPNRGTYEQY
TRBV11-3,ASSSSRGTSGGANTGELF
TRBV10-3,AAKNRTGLDDTQY
TRBV5-1,ASSLEGFQETQY
TRBV2,ASREDNRANQPQH
TRBV7-2,ASSSQGEGSNQPQH
TRBV4-2,ASSRGQLTYEQY
TRBV4-2,ASSQESGTGYGYT
TRBV4-1,ASSQAGWGRTEAF
TRBV6-2/TRBV6-3,ASSSGQGVSNEQF
TRBV4-1,ASSQDVRSSQYEKLF
TRBV6-5,ASSYPTSGGVANTGELF
TRBV28,ASSLRTGGAYSPLH
TRBV12-3/TRBV12-4,ASSLGRGGPYNEQF
TRBV27,ASRSAGQTGETQY
TRBV6-6,ASNPGPATDTQY